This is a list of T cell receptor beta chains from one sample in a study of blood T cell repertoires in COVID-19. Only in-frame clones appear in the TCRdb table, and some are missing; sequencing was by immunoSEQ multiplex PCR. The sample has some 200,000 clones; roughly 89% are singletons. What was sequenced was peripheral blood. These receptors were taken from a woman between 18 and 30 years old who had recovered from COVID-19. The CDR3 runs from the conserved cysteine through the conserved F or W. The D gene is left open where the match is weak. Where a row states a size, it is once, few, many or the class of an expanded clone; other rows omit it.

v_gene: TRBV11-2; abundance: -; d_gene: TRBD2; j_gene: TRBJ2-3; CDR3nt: TGTGCCAGCAGCTCAGTCGGGAGGAGGGGCACAGATACGCAGTATTTT; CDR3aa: CASSSVGRRGTDTQYF
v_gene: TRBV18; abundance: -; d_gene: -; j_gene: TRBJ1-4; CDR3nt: TGTGCCAGCTCACCGTACTCCGCTGAAAAACTGTTTTTT; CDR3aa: CASSPYSAEKLFF
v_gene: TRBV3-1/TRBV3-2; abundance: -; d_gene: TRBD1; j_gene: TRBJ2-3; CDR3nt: TGTGCCAGCAGCCTTCTAGGACAGGTCGGCACAGATACGCAGTATTTT; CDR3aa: CASSLLGQVGTDTQYF
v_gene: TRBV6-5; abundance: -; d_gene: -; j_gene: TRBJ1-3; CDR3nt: TGTGCCAGCAGCCCCACGGGGGTAGGCGGAAACACCATATATTTT; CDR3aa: CASSPTGVGGNTIYF
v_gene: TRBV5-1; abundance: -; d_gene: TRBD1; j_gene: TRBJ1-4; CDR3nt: TGCGCCAGCAGCTCACAGGGGTTAGCTAATGAAAAACTGTTTTTT; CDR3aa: CASSSQGLANEKLFF
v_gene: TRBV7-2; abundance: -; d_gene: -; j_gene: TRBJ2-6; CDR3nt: TGTGCCAGCACCAAGCAGTTTACAGGGAAGGGCTCTGGGGCCAACGTCCTGACTTTC; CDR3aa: CASTKQFTGKGSGANVLTF
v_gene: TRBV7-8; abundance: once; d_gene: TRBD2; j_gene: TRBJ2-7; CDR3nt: TGTGCCAGCAGCGTCCGGGAGGACAACGAGCAGTACTTC; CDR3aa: CASSVREDNEQYF
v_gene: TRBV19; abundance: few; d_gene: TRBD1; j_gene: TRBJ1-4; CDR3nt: TGTGCCAGTGGATCACAGGGGGCTGGGGAAAAACTGTTTTTT; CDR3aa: CASGSQGAGEKLFF
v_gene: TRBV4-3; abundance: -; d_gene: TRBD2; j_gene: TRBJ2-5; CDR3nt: TGCGCCAGCAGCCAAGACCCCAGCGGGGGGACCTACCAAGAGACCCAGTACTTC; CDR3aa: CASSQDPSGGTYQETQYF
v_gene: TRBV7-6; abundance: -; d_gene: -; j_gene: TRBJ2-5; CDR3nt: TGTGCCAGCAGCTTAGTCTTCAGGGGGGATCAAGAGACCCAGTACTTC; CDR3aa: CASSLVFRGDQETQYF
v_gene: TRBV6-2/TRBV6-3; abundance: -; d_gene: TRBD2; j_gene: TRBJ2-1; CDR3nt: TGTGCCAGCAGCTCTGGGAGGCTAGCGGGGGGCACGGGTTACAATGAGCAGTTCTTC; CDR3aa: CASSSGRLAGGTGYNEQFF
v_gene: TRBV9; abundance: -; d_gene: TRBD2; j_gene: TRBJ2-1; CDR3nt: TGTGCCAGCAGCGTAGTAGCGGGAGGGGACAATGAGCAGTTCTTC; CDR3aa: CASSVVAGGDNEQFF
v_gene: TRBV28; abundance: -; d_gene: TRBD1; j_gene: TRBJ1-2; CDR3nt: TGTGCCAGCAGGCCTATCGGGACAGGGAAAGTTAGCTACACCTTC; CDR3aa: CASRPIGTGKVSYTF
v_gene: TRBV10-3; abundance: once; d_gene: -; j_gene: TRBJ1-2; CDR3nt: TGTGCCATCAGCTCTTCAGGGGATGGCTACACCTTC; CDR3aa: CAISSSGDGYTF
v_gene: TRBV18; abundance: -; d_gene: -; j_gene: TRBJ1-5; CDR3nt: TGTGCCAGCTCACCAGGGGGGGATCAGCCCCAGCATTTT; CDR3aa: CASSPGGDQPQHF
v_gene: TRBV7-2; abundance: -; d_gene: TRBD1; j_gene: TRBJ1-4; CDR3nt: TGTGCCAGCAGCCTGAGGGGGCGGGATGAAAAACTGTTTTTT; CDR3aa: CASSLRGRDEKLFF
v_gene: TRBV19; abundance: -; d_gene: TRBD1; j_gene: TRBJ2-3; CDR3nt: TGTGCCAGTAGGCCGGACAGGTGGTCGGATACGCAGTATTTT; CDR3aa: CASRPDRWSDTQYF
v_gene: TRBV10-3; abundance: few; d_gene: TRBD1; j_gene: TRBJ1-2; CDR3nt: TGTGCCATCGGCGGGACAGACTATGGCTACACCTTC; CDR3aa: CAIGGTDYGYTF
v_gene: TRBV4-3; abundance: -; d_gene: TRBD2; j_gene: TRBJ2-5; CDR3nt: TGCGCCAGCAGCCAAGAGAACGGCGGGGGGGCGGCAGAGACCCAGTACTTC; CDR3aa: CASSQENGGGAAETQYF
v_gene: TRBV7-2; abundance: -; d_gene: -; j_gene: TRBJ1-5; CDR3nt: TGTGCCAGCAGCCTAGAGGGGGGGCAGCCCCAGCATTTT; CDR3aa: CASSLEGGQPQHF
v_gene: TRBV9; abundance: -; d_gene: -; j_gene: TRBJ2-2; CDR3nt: TGTGCCAGCAGCCCAGGGCAGGGGACGAACACCGGGGAGCTGTTTTTT; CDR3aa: CASSPGQGTNTGELFF
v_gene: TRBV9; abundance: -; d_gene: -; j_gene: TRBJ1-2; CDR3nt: TGTGCCAGCAGCGCCGGGGTGGACGCGGTCCCCTATGGCTACACCTTC; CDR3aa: CASSAGVDAVPYGYTF
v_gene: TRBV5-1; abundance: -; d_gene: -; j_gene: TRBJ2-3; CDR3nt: TGCGCCAGCAGCCAAAGGGCAGGGGTCACAGATACGCAGTATTTT; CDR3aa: CASSQRAGVTDTQYF
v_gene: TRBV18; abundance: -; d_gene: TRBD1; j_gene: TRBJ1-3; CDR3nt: TGTGCCAGCTCACCACCCCCGGGACAGAGCCCTGGAAACACCATATATTTT; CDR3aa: CASSPPPGQSPGNTIYF
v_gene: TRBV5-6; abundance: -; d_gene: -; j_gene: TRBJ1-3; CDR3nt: TGTGCCAGCAGCTTGAGGGAGTCTGGAAACACCATATATTTT; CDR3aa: CASSLRESGNTIYF
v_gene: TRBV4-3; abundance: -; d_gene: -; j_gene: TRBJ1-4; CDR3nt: TGCGCCAGCAGCCAAGTATTGCGGCCTGAAAAACTGTTTTTT; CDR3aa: CASSQVLRPEKLFF
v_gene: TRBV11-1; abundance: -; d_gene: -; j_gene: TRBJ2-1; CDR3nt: TGTGCCAGCAGCTTAGCGCGGGCAGATCAGCAGTTCTTC; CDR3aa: CASSLARADQQFF
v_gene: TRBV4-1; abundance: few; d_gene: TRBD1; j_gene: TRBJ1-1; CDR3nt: TGCGCCAGCAGCCAAGATTCTTTCCCCGGGACAGGGAACACTGAAGCTTTCTTT; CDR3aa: CASSQDSFPGTGNTEAFF
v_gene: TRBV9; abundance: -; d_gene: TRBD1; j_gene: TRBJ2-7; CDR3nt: TGTGCCAGCAGCAGGGACAGCTACGAGCAGTACTTC; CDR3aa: CASSRDSYEQYF
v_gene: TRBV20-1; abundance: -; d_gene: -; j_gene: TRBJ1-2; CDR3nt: TGCAGTGCTAGGGGGACTAGCGGCTACACCTTC; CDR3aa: CSARGTSGYTF
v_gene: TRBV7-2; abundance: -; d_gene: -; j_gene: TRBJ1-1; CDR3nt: TGTGCCTGGGGCAGGGTGAACACTGAAGCTTTCTTT; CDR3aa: CAWGRVNTEAFF
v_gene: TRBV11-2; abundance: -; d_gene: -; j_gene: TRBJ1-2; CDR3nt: TGTGCCAGCAGCCCCGTGACGGGGGACCTATATGGCTACACCTTC; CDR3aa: CASSPVTGDLYGYTF
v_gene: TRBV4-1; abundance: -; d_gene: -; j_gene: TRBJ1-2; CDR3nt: TGCGCCAGCAGCCAAGATCCGATTGGCACAGACTATGGCTACACCTTC; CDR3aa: CASSQDPIGTDYGYTF
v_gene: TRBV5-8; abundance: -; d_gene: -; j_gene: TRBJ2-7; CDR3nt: TGTGCCAGCAGCTTGGTAACAGCCGACGAGCAGTACTTC; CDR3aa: CASSLVTADEQYF
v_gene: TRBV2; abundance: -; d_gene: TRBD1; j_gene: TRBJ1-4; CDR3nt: TGTGCCAGCAGTGACGGGCCAGGGGGTTATGAAAAACTGTTTTTT; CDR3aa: CASSDGPGGYEKLFF
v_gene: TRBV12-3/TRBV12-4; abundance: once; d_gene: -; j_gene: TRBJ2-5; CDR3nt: TGTGCCAGCAGTTTCCAGGCGACCCAGTACTTC; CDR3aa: CASSFQATQYF
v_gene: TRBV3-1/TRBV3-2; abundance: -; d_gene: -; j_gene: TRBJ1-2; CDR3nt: TGTGCCAGCAGTCGGAGTACCCCTAACTATGGCTACACCTTC; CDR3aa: CASSRSTPNYGYTF
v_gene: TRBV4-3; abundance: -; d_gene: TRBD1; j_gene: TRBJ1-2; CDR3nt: TGCGCCAGCAGCCCAACGGGACAGGGGCTGGTCAATGGCTACACCTTC; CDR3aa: CASSPTGQGLVNGYTF
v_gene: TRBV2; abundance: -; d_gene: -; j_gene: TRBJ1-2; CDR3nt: TGTGCCAGCAGTGAAGCGTTTGGGGAAAGAGGGGGCTACACCTTC; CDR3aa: CASSEAFGERGGYTF
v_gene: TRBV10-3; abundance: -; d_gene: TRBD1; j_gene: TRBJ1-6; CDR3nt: TGTGCCATCAGTGAAGCGACAGGGGGCTCACCCCTCCACTTT; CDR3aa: CAISEATGGSPLHF
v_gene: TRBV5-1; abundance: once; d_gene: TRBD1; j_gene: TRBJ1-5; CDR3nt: TGCGCCAGCAGCAGCGAGACAGGGCCCAATCAGCCCCAGCATTTT; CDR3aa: CASSSETGPNQPQHF
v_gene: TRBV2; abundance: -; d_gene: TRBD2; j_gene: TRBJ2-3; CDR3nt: TGTGCCAGCAGTGGGGTCGTCTCTAGCGGGAGTTTACCAGATACGCAGTATTTT; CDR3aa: CASSGVVSSGSLPDTQYF
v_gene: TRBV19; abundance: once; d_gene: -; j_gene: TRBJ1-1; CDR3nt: TGTGCCAGTTTCTCCGGGGGGATTGCTGAAGCTTTCTTT; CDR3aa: CASFSGGIAEAFF
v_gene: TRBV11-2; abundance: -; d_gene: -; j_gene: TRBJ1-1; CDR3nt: TGTGCCAGCAGCCCCACCACCCGGGGATTCAGCACTGAAGCTTTCTTT; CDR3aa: CASSPTTRGFSTEAFF
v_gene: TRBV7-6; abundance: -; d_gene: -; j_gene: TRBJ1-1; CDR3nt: TGTGCCAGCAGCTTAGGGGAGGCGACAGCAGAAGCTTTCTTT; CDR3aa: CASSLGEATAEAFF
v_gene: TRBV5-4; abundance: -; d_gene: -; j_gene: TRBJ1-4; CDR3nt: TGTGCCAGCAGCGTTACAGCAACTAATGAAAAACTGTTTTTT; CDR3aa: CASSVTATNEKLFF
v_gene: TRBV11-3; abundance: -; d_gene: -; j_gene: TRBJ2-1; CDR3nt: TGTGCCAGCAGCTTAGGAGGGAGGAAGAATGAGCAGTTCTTC; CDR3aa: CASSLGGRKNEQFF
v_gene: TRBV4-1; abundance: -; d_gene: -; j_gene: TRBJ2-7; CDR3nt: TGCGCCAGCAGCCAACGGACAGCTTACTCCTACGAGCAGTACTTC; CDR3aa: CASSQRTAYSYEQYF
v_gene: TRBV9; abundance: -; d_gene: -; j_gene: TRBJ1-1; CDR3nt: TGTGCCAGCAGCGTATGGGAGAGCACTGAAGCTTTCTTT; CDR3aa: CASSVWESTEAFF
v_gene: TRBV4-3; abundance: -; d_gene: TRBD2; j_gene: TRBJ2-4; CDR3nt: TGCGCCAGCAGCCAAGCGGGGGGTTGGGACATTCAGTACTTC; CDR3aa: CASSQAGGWDIQYF
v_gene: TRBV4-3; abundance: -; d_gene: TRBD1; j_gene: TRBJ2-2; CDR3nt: TGCGCCAGCAGCCAAGGGGGACAGGGGTACACCGGGGAGCTGTTTTTT; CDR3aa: CASSQGGQGYTGELFF
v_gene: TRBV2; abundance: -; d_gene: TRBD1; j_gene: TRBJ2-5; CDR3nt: TGTGCCAGCACCGAAAAGCGACAGGGAACGGAGACCCAGTACTTC; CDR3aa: CASTEKRQGTETQYF
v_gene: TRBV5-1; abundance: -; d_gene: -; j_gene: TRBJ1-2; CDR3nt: TGCGCCAGCAGTGAAGGGGGAATTAACTATGGCTACACCTTC; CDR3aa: CASSEGGINYGYTF
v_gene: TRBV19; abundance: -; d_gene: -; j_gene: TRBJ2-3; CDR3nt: TGTGCCAGTGGCGTTAGGGGCTCAGATACGCAGTATTTT; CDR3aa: CASGVRGSDTQYF